These T cell receptor beta chains were read from a single sample in a study of T cell responses to AZD1222 COVID-19 vaccine. Assay: immunoSEQ multiplex PCR; the TCRdb copy retains only in-frame clones and omits some. The sample has about 76,000 clones; over 75% are singletons. Material: peripheral blood, obtained on day 0 of AZD1222 vaccination. The receptor set was obtained from an adult in good health. CDR3s include the opening cysteine and the closing phenylalanine or tryptophan. The order of the fields is D gene, clone size, J gene, V gene, CDR3 DNA, CDR3 protein. D genes are given only for firm matches. Some rows mark clone size as missing; the rest say once, few, many or name a class of expanded clone.

TRBD1 NA TRBJ1-1 TRBV10-1 TGCGCCAGCAGTGCCCACGGGACAGGAGGGAACACTGAAGCTTTCTTT CASSAHGTGGNTEAFF
NA NA TRBJ1-1 TRBV9 TGTGCCAGCAGCGCTAGGGGAAATACGAACACTGAAGCTTTCTTT CASSARGNTNTEAFF
NA few TRBJ2-3 TRBV5-4 TGTGCCAGCAGTTCCTGGAGCACAGATACGCAGTATTTT CASSSWSTDTQYF
NA NA TRBJ1-5 TRBV2 TGTGCCACCCAGAAACCCTATAGCAATCAGCCCCAGCATTTT CATQKPYSNQPQHF
TRBD2 NA TRBJ2-7 TRBV11-2 TGTGCCAGCAGCTCACCGACTAGCGGGACCTTCGAGCAGTACTTC CASSSPTSGTFEQYF
NA once TRBJ2-5 TRBV7-6 TGTGCCAGCAGCTTACGTGAAGGAGCACATGAGACCCAGTACTTC CASSLREGAHETQYF
NA NA TRBJ2-1 TRBV25-1 TGTGCCAGCAGTGAAGTAGGGGACGGGGCTCACAATGAGCAGTTCTTC CASSEVGDGAHNEQFF
NA once TRBJ1-2 TRBV29-1 TGCAGCGCCGCGGTTGGGAGCTATGGCTACACCTTC CSAAVGSYGYTF
NA NA TRBJ1-2 TRBV7-9 TGTGCCAGCAGCTCCGGCAGGCCTATGAACACCTTC CASSSGRPMNTF
NA NA TRBJ2-3 TRBV2 TGTGCCAGCGGGAGGCAGGGTGGGTACCAGTCAGGAGATACGCAGTATTTT CASGRQGGYQSGDTQYF
TRBD2 NA TRBJ2-1 TRBV6-4 TGTGCCAGCAGTGATCTCAGCGGGGGGGCCGGCGATGAGCAGTTCTTC CASSDLSGGAGDEQFF
NA NA TRBJ2-1 TRBV19 TGTGCCAGTAGTCCCGGACTGTACAATGAGCAGTTCTTC CASSPGLYNEQFF
TRBD1 NA TRBJ2-1 TRBV2 TGTGCCAGCAGTGCAAGGACAGGGGGCAATGAGCAGTTCTTC CASSARTGGNEQFF
TRBD1 NA TRBJ2-5 TRBV11-2 TGTGCCAGCAGCTCGCCCAACAGGGGGGAGACCCAGTACTTC CASSSPNRGETQYF
NA NA TRBJ1-5 TRBV28 TGTGCCAGCAGACTTACAGGAGTCATCAATCAGCCCCAGCATTTT CASRLTGVINQPQHF
NA NA TRBJ2-3 TRBV24-1 TGTGCCACCGGCCGGGCCCCGACAGATACGCAGTATTTT CATGRAPTDTQYF
TRBD1 few TRBJ2-5 TRBV10-1 TGCGCCAGCAGCGCCGGGACAGGGGGCGAAGAGACCCAGTACTTC CASSAGTGGEETQYF
NA NA TRBJ2-5 TRBV6-4 TGTGCCAGCAGTGCTGGGCCCGGGGAGACCCAGTACTTC CASSAGPGETQYF
TRBD1 NA TRBJ1-2 TRBV19 TGTGCCAGTGAGGACAGGAACTATGGCTACACCTTC CASEDRNYGYTF
NA NA TRBJ2-1 TRBV6-5 TGTGCCAGCACTCAGGACCCCGCAGGAGGCGAGCAGTTCTTC CASTQDPAGGEQFF
TRBD1 few TRBJ2-3 TRBV28 TGTGCCAGCAGTCCCCCAGAGGGGGCATCAGATACGCAGTATTTT CASSPPEGASDTQYF
NA few TRBJ2-6 TRBV6-5 TGTGCCAGCAGTTACGAGACTCCTGGGGCCAACGTCCTGACTTTC CASSYETPGANVLTF
TRBD1 NA TRBJ1-6 TRBV27 TGTGCCAGCAGTTTATCGGCAGGGGGCGCAACATCGTCACCCCTCCACTTT CASSLSAGGATSSPLHF
TRBD1 once TRBJ2-4 TRBV7-2 TGTGCCAGCAGCCCTGACAGGGTTTCTGCGGACATTCAGTACTTC CASSPDRVSADIQYF
NA NA TRBJ2-1 TRBV30 TGTGCCTGGAGTAGGGGGGGCCCCTACAATGAGCAGTTCTTC CAWSRGGPYNEQFF
TRBD2 NA TRBJ2-7 TRBV28 TGTGGATCGAGGCGGGGGGCCCGCTACGAGCAGTACTTC CGSRRGARYEQYF
TRBD1 NA TRBJ2-5 TRBV3-1/TRBV3-2 TGTGCCAGCAACTTTCAGGGGGTGAGAGAGACCCAGTACTTC CASNFQGVRETQYF
NA NA TRBJ2-7 TRBV9 TGTGCCAGCAGCGCCCACCCCCGGAACGAGCAGTACTTC CASSAHPRNEQYF
NA NA TRBJ2-2 TRBV12-5 TGTGCTAGTGGCCCCTTTGGTCAGGTTGGGCTGTTTTTT CASGPFGQVGLFF
NA NA TRBJ1-3 TRBV7-2 TGTGCCAGCAGCTTCAGTACGGAGAGAGGAAACACCATATATTTT CASSFSTERGNTIYF
NA NA TRBJ1-6 TRBV7-8 TGTGCCAGCAGCTTAGTAGGGCGCTCACCCCTCCACTTT CASSLVGRSPLHF
NA NA TRBJ1-4 TRBV19 TGTGCCAGTAGCCCTGGGTCGGTGGGCACTAATGAAAAACTGTTTTTT CASSPGSVGTNEKLFF
TRBD1 NA TRBJ2-1 TRBV7-6 TGTGCCAGCAGCCAGGGACAGGCATCTTCCTACAATGAGCAGTTCTTC CASSQGQASSYNEQFF
NA once TRBJ2-5 TRBV29-1 TGCAGCGTCGGGGGGCCGGGACAGCAAGAGACCCAGTACTTC CSVGGPGQQETQYF
NA once TRBJ1-2 TRBV10-1 TGCGCCAGCAGTGATAACAGTAACTATGGCTACACCTTC CASSDNSNYGYTF
NA NA TRBJ1-4 TRBV2 TGTGCCAGCAGGCCCGGACGGGATAATGAAAAACTGTTTTTT CASRPGRDNEKLFF
TRBD2 NA TRBJ2-2 TRBV9 TGTGCCAGCAGCGTAGCTACTAGCGGGAGCACCGGGGAGCTGTTTTTT CASSVATSGSTGELFF
TRBD2 NA TRBJ2-7 TRBV5-6 TGTGCCAGCAGCGAACTAGCGCGCCACTCCTACGAGCAGTACTTC CASSELARHSYEQYF
NA NA TRBJ1-5 TRBV15 TGTGCCACCGCCGTCTTAGGCCAGCCCCAGCATTTT CATAVLGQPQHF
NA NA TRBJ1-2 TRBV7-9 TGTGCCAGCAGCGATAGCGGAACCTATGGCTACACCTTC CASSDSGTYGYTF